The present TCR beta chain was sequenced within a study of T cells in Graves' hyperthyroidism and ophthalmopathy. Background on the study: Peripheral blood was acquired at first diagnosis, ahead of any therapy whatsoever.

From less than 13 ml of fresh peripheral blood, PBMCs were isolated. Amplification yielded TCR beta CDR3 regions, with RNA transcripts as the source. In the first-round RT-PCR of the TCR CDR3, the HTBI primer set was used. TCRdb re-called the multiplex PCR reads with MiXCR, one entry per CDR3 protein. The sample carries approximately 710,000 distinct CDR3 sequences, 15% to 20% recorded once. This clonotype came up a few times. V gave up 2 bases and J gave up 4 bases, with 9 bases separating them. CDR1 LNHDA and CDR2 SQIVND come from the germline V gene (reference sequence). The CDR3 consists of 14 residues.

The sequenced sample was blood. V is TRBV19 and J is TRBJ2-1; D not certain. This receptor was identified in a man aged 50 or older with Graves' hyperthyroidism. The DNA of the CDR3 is TGTGCCAGTAGTATACCTAGGGATTACAATGAGCAGTTCTTC. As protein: CASSIPRDYNEQFF.